This T cell receptor (beta chain) stems from a study of blood T cell repertoires in COVID-19. V dropped 0 bases and J dropped 6 bases, with 9 bases sitting between them. The germline V gene has CDR1 LGHDT and CDR2 YNNKEL (reference sequence). This CDR3 spans 14 amino acids. Source study methods: Estimated nucleated cell counts came from reference gene primer amplification. Sequenced by immunoSEQ multiplex PCR; TCRdb stores in-frame clones only, minus some. The V and J calls and clone size are taken from that table; D and trimming were inferred from the DNA. Here the sample spans 250,000 to 350,000 clones, about 85% being singletons.

The chain combines TRBV3-1 (or the pseudogene TRBV3-2) with TRBJ1-5, with D maybe TRBD1 (6 bases). The TCR was taken from a woman in her 50s who had recovered from COVID-19. The sample comprised peripheral blood. CDR3 sequence: CASSQDGGIQPQHF. The CDR3 DNA reads as TGTGCCAGCAGCCAAGATGGGGGCATTCAGCCCCAGCATTTT.